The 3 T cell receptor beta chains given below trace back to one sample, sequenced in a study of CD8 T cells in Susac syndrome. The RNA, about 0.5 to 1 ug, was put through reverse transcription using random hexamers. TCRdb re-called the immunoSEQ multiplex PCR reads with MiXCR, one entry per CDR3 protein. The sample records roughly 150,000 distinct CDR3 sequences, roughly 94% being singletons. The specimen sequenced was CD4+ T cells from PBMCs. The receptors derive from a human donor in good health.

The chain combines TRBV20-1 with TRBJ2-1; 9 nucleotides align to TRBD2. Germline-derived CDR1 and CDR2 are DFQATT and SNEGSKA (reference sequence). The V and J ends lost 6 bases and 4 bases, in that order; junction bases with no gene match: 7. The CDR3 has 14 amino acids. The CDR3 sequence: CSATSGPRYNEQFF. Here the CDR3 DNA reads TGCAGTGCAACTAGCGGGCCCAGATACAATGAGCAGTTCTTC.

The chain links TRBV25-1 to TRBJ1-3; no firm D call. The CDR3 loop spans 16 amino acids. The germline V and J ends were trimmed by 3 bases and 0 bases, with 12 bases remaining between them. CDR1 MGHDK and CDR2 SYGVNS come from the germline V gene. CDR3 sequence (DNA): TGTGCCAGCAGTGATCCAGTACTGATCTCTGGAAACACCATATATTTT. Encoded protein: CASSDPVLISGNTIYF.

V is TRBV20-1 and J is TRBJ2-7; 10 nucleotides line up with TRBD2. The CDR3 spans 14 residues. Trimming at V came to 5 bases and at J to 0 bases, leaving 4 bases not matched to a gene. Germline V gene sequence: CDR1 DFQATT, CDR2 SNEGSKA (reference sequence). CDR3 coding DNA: TGCAGTGCTTCTAGCGGGGGTACCTCCTACGAGCAGTACTTC. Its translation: CSASSGGTSYEQYF.